This paragraph reports one T cell receptor beta chain. Its antigen remains unknown. The record originates from a study of T cells in Graves' hyperthyroidism and ophthalmopathy. Points from the study as a whole: Researchers found most expanded thyroid clonotypes above 0.001 in blood as well.

Trimming stripped 4 bases from V and 1 base from J, with 14 bases between. The germline V gene encodes CDR1 SGDLS and CDR2 YYNGEE. The CDR3 length is 15 residues. Template material for amplifying TCR beta CDR3 regions consisted of RNA transcripts. During a first-round RT-PCR of the TCR CDR3, the HTBI primer set was used. TCRdb reprocessed the multiplex PCR reads via MiXCR and lists one record per CDR3 protein. This sample has a few hundred thousand distinct CDR3 sequences; over 35% occur once, and the top ten carry around 44%. Clinical symptoms, serum thyroxine, TRAb, thyroid ultrasound and orbital computed tomography informed diagnoses.

The rearrangement links TRBV9 to TRBJ2-5; D perhaps matches TRBD1 (6 bases). The sequenced sample consisted of peripheral blood or thyroid tissue (not recorded which). The TCR sequence derives from an adult woman with Graves' disease, either hyperthyroidism or ophthalmopathy (not recorded which). CDR3 bases: TGTGCCAGCAGCTTAGCCCTGGACAGCCAAGAGACCCAGTACTTC. Translation gives CASSLALDSQETQYF.